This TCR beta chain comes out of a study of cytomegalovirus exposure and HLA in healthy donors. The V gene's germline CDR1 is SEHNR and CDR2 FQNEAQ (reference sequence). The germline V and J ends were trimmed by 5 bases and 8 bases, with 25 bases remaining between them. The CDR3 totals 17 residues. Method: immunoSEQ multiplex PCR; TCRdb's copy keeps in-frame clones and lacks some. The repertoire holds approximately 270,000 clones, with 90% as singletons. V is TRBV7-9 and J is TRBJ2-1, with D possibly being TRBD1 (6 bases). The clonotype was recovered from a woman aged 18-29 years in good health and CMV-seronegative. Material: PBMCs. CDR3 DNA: TGTGCCAGCAGCCGCACTTGGTTGGACAGACTACACGATGAGCAGTTCTTC. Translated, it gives CASSRTWLDRLHDEQFF.